The clone carrying this T cell receptor (beta chain) was picked up many times. Deletions cut 5 bases from V and 4 bases from J, with 15 bases between. The CDR3 length is 15 residues. This specimen comes from a study of blood T cells in healthy people across ages. Combining a sample-barcoded 5' primer with a J-beta primer mix, a second PCR ran for roughly 6 to 11 cycles. A single record per CDR3 protein comes from TCRdb applying MiXCR to the 5' RACE reads. The sample consists of around 850,000 distinct CDR3 sequences, about 37% of them appearing once. PBMCs, at least 6.5 million per sample, were isolated.

The chain joins TRBV12-3 or TRBV12-4 to TRBJ1-5, with D perhaps TRBD1 (5 bases). The TCR sequence derives from a man aged 18-30 years in good health. The sequenced sample was blood. CDR3 protein: CASSTRVPRNQPQHF. The CDR3 DNA reads as TGTGCCAGCAGTACCAGGGTTCCGCGTAATCAGCCCCAGCATTTT.